This entry concerns a single T cell receptor beta chain. This CDR3 is also generated by other DNA sequences in the sample. The sample comes from a study of control samples from healthy donors and cancer patients. TCRdb's table, derived via immunoSEQ multiplex PCR, lists solely in-frame clones and lacks some. The table records approximately 210,000 clones, about nine tenths of them present only once. Trimming left V 6 bases short and J 0 bases short, with 12 bases between. CDR1 KGHSH and CDR2 LQKENI come from the germline V gene. The CDR3 has 14 residues. The TCR was taken from a man aged 30 to 45 in good health. Source material: blood. The V gene is TRBV18, the J gene TRBJ2-7; D might be TRBD1 or TRBD2, each matching 5 bases. CDR3 protein: CASSPGRSSYEQYF. The DNA of the CDR3 is TGTGCCAGCTCGCCGGGACGGAGCTCCTACGAGCAGTACTTC.